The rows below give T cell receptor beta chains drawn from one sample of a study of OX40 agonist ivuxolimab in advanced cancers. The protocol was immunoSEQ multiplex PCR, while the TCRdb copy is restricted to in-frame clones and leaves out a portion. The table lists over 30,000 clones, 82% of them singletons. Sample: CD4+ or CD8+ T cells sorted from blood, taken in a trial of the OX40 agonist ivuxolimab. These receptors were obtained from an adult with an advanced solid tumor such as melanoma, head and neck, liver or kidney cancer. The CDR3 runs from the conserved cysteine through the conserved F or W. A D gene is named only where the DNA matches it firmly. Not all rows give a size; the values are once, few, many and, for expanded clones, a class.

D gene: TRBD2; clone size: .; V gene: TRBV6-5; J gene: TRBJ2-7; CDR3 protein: CASSYGGGSYEQYF; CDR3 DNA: TGTGCCAGCAGTTACGGGGGGGGGTCCTACGAGCAGTACTTC
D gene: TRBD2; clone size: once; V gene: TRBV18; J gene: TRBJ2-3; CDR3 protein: CASSPPPGGASDTQYF; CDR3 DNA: TGTGCCAGCTCACCACCCCCGGGGGGGGCCTCGGATACGCAGTATTTT
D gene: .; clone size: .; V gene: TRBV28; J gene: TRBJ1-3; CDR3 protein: CTCSSGNTIYF; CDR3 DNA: TGTACCTGTAGCTCTGGAAACACCATATATTTT
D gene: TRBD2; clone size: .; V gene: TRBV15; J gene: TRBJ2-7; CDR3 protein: CATSTGGLAGYEQYF; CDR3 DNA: TGTGCCACCAGCACCGGGGGACTAGCGGGGTACGAGCAGTACTTC
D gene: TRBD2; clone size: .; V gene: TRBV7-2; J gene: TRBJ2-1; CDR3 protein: CASSPLGTSFQSSYNEQFF; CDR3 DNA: TGTGCCAGCAGCCCACTCGGGACTAGCTTCCAGAGCTCCTACAATGAGCAGTTCTTC
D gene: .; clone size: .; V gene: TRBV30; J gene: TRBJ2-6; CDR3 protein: CAWSPSIFSGANVLTF; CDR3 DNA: TGTGCCTGGAGCCCCAGCATCTTCTCTGGGGCCAACGTCCTGACTTTC
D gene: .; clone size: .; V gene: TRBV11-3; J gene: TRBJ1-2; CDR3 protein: CASSLRYRTEANYGYTF; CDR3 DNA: TGTGCCAGCAGCTTAAGATATCGGACAGAAGCTAACTATGGCTACACCTTC
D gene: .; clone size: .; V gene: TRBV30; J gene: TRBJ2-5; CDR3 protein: CAWSTRKPRDESGETQYF; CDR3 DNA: TGTGCCTGGAGTACTCGAAAACCCCGGGACGAGTCTGGGGAGACCCAGTACTTC
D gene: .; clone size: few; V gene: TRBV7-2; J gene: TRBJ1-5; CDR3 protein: CASSLGGGGGNQPQHF; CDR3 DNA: TGTGCCAGCAGCTTAGGTGGGGGAGGCGGCAATCAGCCCCAGCATTTT
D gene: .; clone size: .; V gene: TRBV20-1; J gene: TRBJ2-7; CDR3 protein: CSARDYEQYF; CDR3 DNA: TGCAGTGCCAGGGATTACGAGCAGTACTTC
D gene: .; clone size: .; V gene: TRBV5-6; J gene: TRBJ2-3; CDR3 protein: CASSLRTSTDTQYF; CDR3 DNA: TGTGCCAGCAGCCTAAGGACTAGCACAGATACGCAGTATTTT
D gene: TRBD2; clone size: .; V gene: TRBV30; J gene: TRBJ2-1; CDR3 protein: CAWSVTSGVYNEQFF; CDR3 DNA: TGTGCCTGGAGTGTAACTAGCGGGGTGTACAATGAGCAGTTCTTC
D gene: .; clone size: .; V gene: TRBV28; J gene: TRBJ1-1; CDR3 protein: CASSPTANTEAFF; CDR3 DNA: TGTGCCAGCAGCCCGACAGCGAACACTGAAGCTTTCTTT
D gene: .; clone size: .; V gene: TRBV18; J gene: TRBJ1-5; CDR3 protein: CASSDRFGPQHF; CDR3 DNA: TGTGCCAGCTCAGACAGGTTCGGGCCCCAGCATTTT
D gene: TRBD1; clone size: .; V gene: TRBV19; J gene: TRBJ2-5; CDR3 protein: CASSIGDRVWETQYF; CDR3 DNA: TGTGCCAGTAGTATAGGAGACAGGGTATGGGAGACCCAGTACTTC
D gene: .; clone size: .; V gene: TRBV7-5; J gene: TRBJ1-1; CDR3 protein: CVRSSRAGTVNTEAFF; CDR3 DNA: TGTGTCAGAAGCTCACGAGCCGGGACTGTGAACACTGAAGCTTTCTTT
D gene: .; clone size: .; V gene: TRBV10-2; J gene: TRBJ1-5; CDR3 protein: CASSEGFVTQPQHF; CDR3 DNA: TGCGCCAGCAGTGAAGGGTTCGTGACTCAGCCCCAGCATTTT
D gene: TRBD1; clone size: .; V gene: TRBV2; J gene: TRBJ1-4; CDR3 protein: CASSSLRGAGEKLFF; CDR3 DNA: TGTGCCAGCAGTTCCCTCAGGGGGGCCGGTGAAAAACTGTTTTTT
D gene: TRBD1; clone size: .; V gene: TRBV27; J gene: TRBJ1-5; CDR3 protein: CASSSRTGAQPQHF; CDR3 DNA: TGTGCCAGCAGTTCACGGACAGGGGCTCAGCCCCAGCATTTT
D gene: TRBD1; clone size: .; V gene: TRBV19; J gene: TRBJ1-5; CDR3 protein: CASMNSRIRTGDQPQHF; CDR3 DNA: TGTGCCAGTATGAATAGCCGAATTAGGACAGGGGATCAGCCCCAGCATTTT